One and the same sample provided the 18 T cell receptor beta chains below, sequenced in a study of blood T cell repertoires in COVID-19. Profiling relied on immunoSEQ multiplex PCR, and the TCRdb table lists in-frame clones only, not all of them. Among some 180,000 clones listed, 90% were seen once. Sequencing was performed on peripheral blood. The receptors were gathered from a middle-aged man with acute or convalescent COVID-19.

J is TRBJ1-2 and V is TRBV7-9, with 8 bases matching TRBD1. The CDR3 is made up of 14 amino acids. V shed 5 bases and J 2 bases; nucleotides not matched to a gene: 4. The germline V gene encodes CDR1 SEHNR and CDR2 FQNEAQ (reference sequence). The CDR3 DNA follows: TGTGCCAGCAGCGTCTACAGGGGGAACTATGGCTACACCTTC. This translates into CASSVYRGNYGYTF.

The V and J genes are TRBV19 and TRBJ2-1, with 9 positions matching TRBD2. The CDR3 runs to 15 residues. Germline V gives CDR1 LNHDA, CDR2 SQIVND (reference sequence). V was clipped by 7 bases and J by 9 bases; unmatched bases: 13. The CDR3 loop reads CASTTIAGEIGEQFF. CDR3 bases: TGTGCCAGTACCACCATAGCGGGAGAGATAGGTGAGCAGTTCTTC.

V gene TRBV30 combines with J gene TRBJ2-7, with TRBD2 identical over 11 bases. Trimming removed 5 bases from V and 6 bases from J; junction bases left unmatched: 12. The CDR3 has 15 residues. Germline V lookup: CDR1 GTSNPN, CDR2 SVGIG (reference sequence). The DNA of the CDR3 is TGTGCCTGGGAGCGAGGACTAGCGGGTTCTGGCGAGCAGTACTTC. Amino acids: CAWERGLAGSGEQYF.

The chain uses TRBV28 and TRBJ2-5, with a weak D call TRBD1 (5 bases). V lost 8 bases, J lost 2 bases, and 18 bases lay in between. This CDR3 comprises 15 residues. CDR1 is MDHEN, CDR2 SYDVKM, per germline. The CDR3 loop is CASAPREEWQETQYF. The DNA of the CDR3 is TGTGCCAGCGCACCCAGGGAAGAGTGGCAAGAGACCCAGTACTTC.

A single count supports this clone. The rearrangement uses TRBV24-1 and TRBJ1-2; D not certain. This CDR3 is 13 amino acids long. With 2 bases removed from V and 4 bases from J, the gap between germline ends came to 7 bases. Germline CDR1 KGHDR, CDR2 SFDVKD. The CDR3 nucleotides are TGTGCCACCAGTGATTCCTCGGTCTATGGCTACACCTTC. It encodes CATSDSSVYGYTF.

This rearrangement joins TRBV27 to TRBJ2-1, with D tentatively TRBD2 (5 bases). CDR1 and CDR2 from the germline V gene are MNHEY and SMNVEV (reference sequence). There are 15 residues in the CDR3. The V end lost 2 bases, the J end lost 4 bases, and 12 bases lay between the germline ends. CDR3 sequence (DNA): TGTGCCAGCAGTTTAGAGTCTGGCGGGTACAATGAGCAGTTCTTC. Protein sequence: CASSLESGGYNEQFF.

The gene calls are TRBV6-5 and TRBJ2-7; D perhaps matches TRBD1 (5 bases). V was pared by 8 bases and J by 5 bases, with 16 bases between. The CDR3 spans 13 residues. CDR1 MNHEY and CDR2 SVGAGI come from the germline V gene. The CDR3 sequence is CASVRGPGDEQYF. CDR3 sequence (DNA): TGTGCCAGCGTAAGGGGTCCTGGGGACGAGCAGTACTTC.

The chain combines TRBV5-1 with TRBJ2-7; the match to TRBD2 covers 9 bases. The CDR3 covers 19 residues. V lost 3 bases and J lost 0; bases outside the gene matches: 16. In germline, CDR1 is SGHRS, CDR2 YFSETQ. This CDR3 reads CASSWDPLTMTSGSYEQYF. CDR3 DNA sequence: TGCGCCAGCAGCTGGGATCCACTTACAATGACTAGCGGCTCCTACGAGCAGTACTTC. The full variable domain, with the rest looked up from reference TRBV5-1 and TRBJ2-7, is KAGVTQTPRYLIKTRGQQVTLSCSPISGHRSVSWYQQTPGQGLQFLFEYFSETQRNKGNFPGRFSGRQFSNSRSEMNVSTLELGDSALYLCASSWDPLTMTSGSYEQYFGPGTRLTVT.

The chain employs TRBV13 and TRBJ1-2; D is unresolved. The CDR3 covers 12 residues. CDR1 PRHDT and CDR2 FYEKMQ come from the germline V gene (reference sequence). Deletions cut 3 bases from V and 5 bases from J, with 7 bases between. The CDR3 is CASSFNQYGYTF. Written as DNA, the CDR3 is TGTGCCAGCAGCTTCAATCAGTATGGCTACACCTTC.

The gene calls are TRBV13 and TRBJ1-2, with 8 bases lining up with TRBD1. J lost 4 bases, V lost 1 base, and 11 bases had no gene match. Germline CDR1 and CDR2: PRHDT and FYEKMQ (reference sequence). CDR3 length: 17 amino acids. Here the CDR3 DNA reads TGTGCCAGCAGCTTAGAGATTGTTACAGGGGGAATCTATGGCTACACCTTC. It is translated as CASSLEIVTGGIYGYTF. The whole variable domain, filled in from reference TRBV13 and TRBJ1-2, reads AAGVIQSPRHLIKEKRETATLKCYPIPRHDTVYWYQQGPGQDPQFLISFYEKMQSDKGSIPDRFSAQQFSDYHSELNMSSLELGDSALYFCASSLEIVTGGIYGYTFGSGTRLTVV.

CDR3 in DNA: TGTGCCAGCAGCGGACTGGACAGGAGAAACTATGGCTACACCTTC. This translates into CASSGLDRRNYGYTF. The rearrangement uses TRBV7-9 and TRBJ1-2; 7 nucleotides align to TRBD1. V shed 5 bases, J shed 2 bases, and the junction held 8 bases outside the gene matches. CDR1 SEHNR and CDR2 FQNEAQ come from the germline V gene (reference sequence). The CDR3 is made up of 15 amino acids.

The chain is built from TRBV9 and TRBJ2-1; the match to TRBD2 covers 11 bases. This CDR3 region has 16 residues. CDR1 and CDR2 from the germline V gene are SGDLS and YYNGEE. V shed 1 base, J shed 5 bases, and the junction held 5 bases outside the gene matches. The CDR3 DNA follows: TGTGCCAGCAGCGTAAATCCGACTAGCGGGAACAATGAGCAGTTCTTC. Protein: CASSVNPTSGNNEQFF.

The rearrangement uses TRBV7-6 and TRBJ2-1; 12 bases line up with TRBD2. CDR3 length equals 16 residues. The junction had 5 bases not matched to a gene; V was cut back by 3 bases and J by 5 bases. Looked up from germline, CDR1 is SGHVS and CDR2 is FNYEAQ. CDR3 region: CASSLRTSGTHNEQFF. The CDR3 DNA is TGTGCCAGCAGCTTGAGGACTAGCGGGACCCACAATGAGCAGTTCTTC.

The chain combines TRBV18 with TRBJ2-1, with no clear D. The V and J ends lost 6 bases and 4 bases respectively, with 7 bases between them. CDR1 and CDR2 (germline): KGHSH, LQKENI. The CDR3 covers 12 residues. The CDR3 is CASSLTYNEQFF. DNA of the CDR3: TGTGCCAGCTCCCTGACTTACAATGAGCAGTTCTTC.

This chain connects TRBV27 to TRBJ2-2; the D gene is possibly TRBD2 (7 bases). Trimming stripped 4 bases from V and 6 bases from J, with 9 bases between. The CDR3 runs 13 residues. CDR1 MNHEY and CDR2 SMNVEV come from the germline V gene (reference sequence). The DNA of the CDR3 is TGTGCCAGCAGTTGGGGGGGGCCCGGGGAGCTGTTTTTT. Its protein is CASSWGGPGELFF.

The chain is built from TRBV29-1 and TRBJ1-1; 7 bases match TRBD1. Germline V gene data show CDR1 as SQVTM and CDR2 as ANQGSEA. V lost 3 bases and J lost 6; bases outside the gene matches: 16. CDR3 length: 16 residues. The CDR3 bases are TGCAGCGTTGAGCTGAGGGCACTCCTACAGGGGTCTGAAGCTTTCTTT. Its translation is CSVELRALLQGSEAFF. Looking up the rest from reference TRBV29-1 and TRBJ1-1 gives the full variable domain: SAVISQKPSRDICQRGTSLTIQCQVDSQVTMMFWYRQQPGQSLTLIATANQGSEATYESGFVIDKFPISRPNLTFSTLTVSNMSPEDSSIYLCSVELRALLQGSEAFFGQGTRLTVV.

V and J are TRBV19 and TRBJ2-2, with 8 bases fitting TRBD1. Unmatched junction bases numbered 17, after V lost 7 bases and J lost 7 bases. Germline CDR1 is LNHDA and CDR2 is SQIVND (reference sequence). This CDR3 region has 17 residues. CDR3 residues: CASTGGSQGARNGELFF. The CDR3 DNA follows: TGTGCCAGTACCGGCGGGTCGCAGGGGGCTAGGAACGGGGAGCTGTTTTTT.

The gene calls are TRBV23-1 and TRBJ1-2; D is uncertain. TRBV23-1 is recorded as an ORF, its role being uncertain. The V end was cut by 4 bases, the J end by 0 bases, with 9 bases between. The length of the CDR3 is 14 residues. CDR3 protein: CASSRLTPNYGYTF. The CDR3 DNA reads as TGCGCCAGCAGTCGCCTGACACCTAACTATGGCTACACCTTC.